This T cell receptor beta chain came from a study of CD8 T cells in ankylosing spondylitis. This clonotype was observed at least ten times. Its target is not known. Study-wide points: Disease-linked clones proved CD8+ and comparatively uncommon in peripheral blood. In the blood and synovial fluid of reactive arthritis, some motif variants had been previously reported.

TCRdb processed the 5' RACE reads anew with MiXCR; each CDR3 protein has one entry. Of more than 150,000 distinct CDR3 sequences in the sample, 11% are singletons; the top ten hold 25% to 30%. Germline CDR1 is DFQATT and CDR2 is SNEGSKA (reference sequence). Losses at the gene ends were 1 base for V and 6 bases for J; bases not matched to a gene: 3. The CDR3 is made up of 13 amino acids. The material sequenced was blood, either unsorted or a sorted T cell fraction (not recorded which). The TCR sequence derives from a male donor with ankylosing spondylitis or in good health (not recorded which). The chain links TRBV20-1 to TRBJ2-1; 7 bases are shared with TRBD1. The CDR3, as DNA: TGCAGTGCTAGAGTTGACAGGGCCAATGAGCAGTTCTTC. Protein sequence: CSARVDRANEQFF.